Below, 25 T cell receptor beta chains from the same sample are listed, as sequenced in a study of T cell repertoires in cytomegalovirus infection. TCRdb called the reads again in MiXCR, with one record for every CDR3 protein. The table has a few hundred thousand distinct CDR3 sequences, roughly 15% seen once; the top ten hold approximately 12%. Sequenced: PBMCs. Receptors originate from a human donor in good health (CMV status not recorded). Some clones in this sample may be carry-over from other donors' samples.

V and J are TRBV10-3 and TRBJ1-5, with TRBD1 identical over 7 bases. Germline V CDR1 and CDR2: ENHRY, SYGVKD. The CDR3 has 13 residues. V lost 6 bases to trimming and J lost 3 bases; unmatched junction nucleotides: 2. The CDR3 region is CAISGQVNQPQHF. Written as DNA, the CDR3 is TGTGCCATCAGCGGACAGGTCAATCAGCCCCAGCATTTT.

This clonotype was recorded many times. The chain recombines TRBV7-8 with TRBJ2-5; D gene unclear. The CDR3 covers 15 residues. Germline CDR1 SGHVS, CDR2 FQNEAQ. V shed 1 base and J shed 2 bases, with 11 bases lying between them. CDR3 sequence reads: CASSLVGSRQETQYF. The CDR3 bases are TGTGCCAGCAGCTTAGTAGGGTCGCGGCAAGAGACCCAGTACTTC.

This chain uses TRBV11-3 with TRBJ1-1; D unclear. CDR1 and CDR2 from the germline V gene are SGHNT and YENEEA. V dropped 1 base and J dropped 8 bases, with 11 bases sitting between them. The CDR3 is 13 amino acids. CDR3 in DNA: TGTGCCAGCAGCTTAGCGGCAGGAGGGGAAGCTTTCTTT. It encodes CASSLAAGGEAFF.

The chain uses TRBV12-3 or TRBV12-4 and TRBJ1-6, with TRBD1 identical over 9 bases. Losses at the gene ends were 5 bases for V and 6 bases for J; bases not matched to a gene: 2. CDR3 length: 14 amino acids. The CDR3 DNA reads TGTGCCAGCAGTAAGACAGGGGGTAATTCACCCCTCCACTTT. Its translation is CASSKTGGNSPLHF.

The chain is built from TRBV20-1 and TRBJ1-1; no clear D gene. Looked up from germline, CDR1 is DFQATT and CDR2 is SNEGSKA (reference sequence). This CDR3 comprises 12 residues. V gave up 5 bases and J gave up 3 bases, with 10 bases separating them. CDR3 DNA: TGCAGTGCTTTAGGAGGTTACACTGAAGCTTTCTTT. Encoded protein: CSALGGYTEAFF.

J is TRBJ2-1 and V is TRBV20-1; 8 bases are shared with TRBD2. From germline, CDR1 is DFQATT and CDR2 SNEGSKA (reference sequence). Trimming took 6 bases from V and 8 from J; bases not matched to a gene: 9. The CDR3 consists of 13 residues. The CDR3: CSAARGGGHEQFF. CDR3 in DNA: TGCAGTGCCGCGAGGGGCGGGGGGCATGAGCAGTTCTTC.

This clonotype showed up many times. The chain carries TRBV12-3 or TRBV12-4 and TRBJ2-5; weak D call: TRBD2 (6 bases). Trimming cost V 7 bases and J 5 bases, with 14 bases left between them. The length of the CDR3 is 13 residues. The DNA of the CDR3 is TGTGCCAGCAAGGCGGGGCCGGGGGAGACCCAGTACTTC. Translating it yields CASKAGPGETQYF.

In its sample, this clonotype was seen a few times. The V call is TRBV5-6, the J call TRBJ1-5, with no clear D. The CDR3 is 18 amino acids. V was shortened by 4 bases and J by 1 base, with 21 bases between the two germline ends. Germline CDR1 and CDR2: SGHDT and YYEEEE. The CDR3: CASSLELSLRLSNQPQHF. The CDR3 DNA reads TGTGCCAGCAGCCTTGAACTCTCACTCCGTCTGAGCAATCAGCCCCAGCATTTT.

This clonotype was recorded a few times. The chain has TRBV4-3 and TRBJ1-4, with unresolved D. This CDR3 comprises 16 residues. Germline-derived CDR1 and CDR2 are LGHNA and YSLEER. The V gene lost 0 bases and the J gene lost 6 bases, with 14 bases spanning the gap. For the CDR3, the DNA is TGCGCCAGCAGCCAAGAGCGGAGCTTTCCCCATGAAAAACTGTTTTTT. It is translated as CASSQERSFPHEKLFF.

This clonotype was counted many times. The chain combines TRBV6-2 or TRBV6-3 with TRBJ2-6; a possible D gene is TRBD1 (6 bases). The germline CDR1 and CDR2 sequences are MNHEY and SVGEGT. This CDR3 has 16 residues. Trimming shortened V by 8 bases and J by 0 bases, and 14 bases separated the two germline ends. The CDR3 is CASDTGWASGANVLTF. The CDR3 DNA is TGTGCCAGCGATACAGGGTGGGCCTCTGGGGCCAACGTCCTGACTTTC.

The chain carries TRBV12-3 or TRBV12-4 and TRBJ1-5, with unresolved D. This CDR3 spans 14 amino acids. Trimming stripped 7 bases from V and 2 bases from J, with 12 bases between. Written as DNA, the CDR3 is TGTGCCAGCACCGTCGTTTCCCGCAATCAGCCCCAGCATTTT. Translating gives CASTVVSRNQPQHF.

This chain uses TRBV7-9 with TRBJ1-2; the match to TRBD1 covers 7 bases. The CDR3 spans 15 residues. Looked up from germline, CDR1 is SEHNR and CDR2 is FQNEAQ (reference sequence). V lost 5 bases, J lost 0 bases, and 6 bases stayed unmatched. The CDR3 DNA follows: TGTGCCAGCAGCGAACAGGGGACGGCTAACTATGGCTACACCTTC. This codes for CASSEQGTANYGYTF.

With regard to this clonotype: Just one base apart from a much larger clone, this may be a read error. This chain connects TRBV12-3 or TRBV12-4 to TRBJ1-2; D is uncertain. This CDR3 spans 14 amino acids. CDR3 DNA sequence: TGTGCCAGCAGTTTAGACGGAGAGATCTATGGCTTCACCTTC. Translation: CASSLDGEIYGFTF.

This clonotype was detected ten times or more. This chain uses TRBV7-2 with TRBJ2-2; 9 bases agree with TRBD2. Trimming took 1 base from V and 6 from J; bases not matched to a gene: 6. The CDR3 runs 16 residues. CDR1 SGHTA and CDR2 FQGNSA come from the germline V gene. CDR3 sequence: CASSLEAGGGAGELFF. CDR3 nucleotide sequence: TGTGCCAGCAGCTTAGAAGCGGGGGGAGGGGCCGGGGAGCTGTTTTTT.

This clonotype appeared many times. The chain has TRBV7-8 and TRBJ1-1; D gene uncertain. V was shortened by 1 base and J by 11 bases, with 17 bases between the two germline ends. The CDR3 runs to 14 residues. Germline-derived CDR1 and CDR2 are SGHVS and FQNEAQ. The CDR3 DNA sequence: TGTGCCAGCAGCTTAGACCCTCGGTCTTTCGTTGCTTTCTTT. Amino acid sequence: CASSLDPRSFVAFF.

The chain's CDR3 is CASTPTRATNEKLFF. DNA for the CDR3: TGTGCCAGCACCCCAACTCGGGCGACTAATGAAAAACTGTTTTTT. The chain uses TRBV12-3 or TRBV12-4 and TRBJ1-4; no definite D call. This CDR3 comprises 15 residues. The ends were cut back, 7 bases at V and 2 bases at J, with 14 bases in the middle.

This clonotype was recorded many times. V gene TRBV7-6 combines with J gene TRBJ1-2; TRBD1 aligns across 9 bases. With V trimmed by 5 bases and J by 6 bases, 10 bases remained unmatched. Germline CDR1 is SGHVS and CDR2 is FNYEAQ. The CDR3 extends over 15 amino acids. Written as DNA, the CDR3 is TGTGCCAGCAGCCCCGGGACAGGGTTTGAAGATGGCTACACCTTC. This sequence encodes CASSPGTGFEDGYTF.

This clonotype has a count of ten or more. The chain couples TRBV7-9 to TRBJ1-1, with no clear D. V lost 4 bases, J lost 1 base, and 10 bases lay in between. The CDR3 consists of 14 residues. Germline CDR1 is SEHNR and CDR2 is FQNEAQ (reference sequence). The CDR3 bases are TGTGCCAGCAGCTCCTGGGGTGCGAACACTGAAGCTTTCTTT. Its protein is CASSSWGANTEAFF.

This clonotype was found a few times. V usage is TRBV7-4 and J usage is TRBJ2-1; the D is unclear. CDR3 length: 13 amino acids. CDR1 is SGHVT and CDR2 is SQSDAQ in the germline V gene. Trimming left V 5 bases short and J 10 bases short, with 15 bases between. The DNA of the CDR3 is TGTGCCAGCAGCCCGACTGTGGGTGGAGAGCAGTTCTTC. It encodes CASSPTVGGEQFF.

This clonotype came up many times. J is TRBJ1-1 and V is TRBV7-9; D is possibly TRBD1 (6 bases). Germline CDR1 reads SEHNR; CDR2 reads FQNEAQ (reference sequence). This CDR3 region has 15 residues. The ends were cut back, 1 base at V and 2 bases at J, with 11 bases in the middle. The CDR3 sequence is CASSLGQARNTEAFF. In nucleotides, the CDR3 is TGTGCCAGCAGCTTAGGACAGGCTCGTAACACTGAAGCTTTCTTT. Filled out from reference TRBV7-9 and TRBJ1-1, the complete variable domain reads DTGVSQNPRHKITKRGQNVTFRCDPISEHNRLYWYRQTLGQGPEFLTYFQNEAQLEKSRLLSDRFSAERPKGSFSTLEIQRTEQGDSAMYLCASSLGQARNTEAFFGQGTRLTVV.

This clonotype was detected ten times or more. The chain couples TRBV6-2 or TRBV6-3 to TRBJ2-1; 9 bases are shared with TRBD2. The germline gives CDR1 MNHEY, CDR2 SVGEGT. After removal of 1 base from V and 5 bases from J, the junction contained 6 bases not matched to a gene. This CDR3 contains 16 residues. The CDR3 DNA sequence: TGTGCCAGCAGTTACTTTAAAGCGGGGGGCGACAATGAGCAGTTCTTC. Residues: CASSYFKAGGDNEQFF.

This clonotype was counted many times. The chain employs TRBV7-2 and TRBJ1-4; D not resolved. Germline-derived CDR1 and CDR2 are SGHTA and FQGNSA. This CDR3 has 11 residues. V gave up 4 bases and J gave up 7 bases, with 4 bases separating them. The CDR3 sequence is CASSSGEKLFF. The CDR3 DNA is TGTGCCAGCAGCTCCGGTGAAAAACTGTTTTTT. The whole variable domain, remainder taken from reference TRBV7-2 and TRBJ1-4, is GAGVSQSPSNKVTEKGKDVELRCDPISGHTALYWYRQSLGQGLEFLIYFQGNSAPDKSGLPSDRFSAERTGGSVSTLTIQRTQQEDSAVYLCASSSGEKLFFGSGTQLSVL.

The chain joins TRBV5-1 to TRBJ1-6; TRBD1 is a possible D gene (6 bases). This CDR3 comprises 15 residues. The germline V and J ends were trimmed by 4 bases and 9 bases, with 17 bases remaining between them. Germline loops: CDR1 SGHRS, CDR2 YFSETQ. This CDR3 reads CASSPQQGTGSPLHF. As DNA, the CDR3 is TGCGCCAGCAGCCCACAACAGGGAACCGGTTCACCCCTCCACTTT.

The rearrangement uses TRBV9 and TRBJ1-1, with no clear D. Trimming left V 0 bases short and J 8 bases short, with 11 bases between. The CDR3 is 13 residues long. Germline CDR1 reads SGDLS; CDR2 reads YYNGEE. The CDR3 sequence: CASSVDPGGEAFF. CDR3 sequence (DNA): TGTGCCAGCAGCGTAGATCCGGGTGGGGAAGCTTTCTTT.

This clonotype was picked up a small number of times. The chain combines TRBV5-1 with TRBJ2-3; D not certain. This CDR3 is built from 15 residues. Trimming left V 0 bases short and J 3 bases short, with 11 bases between. The germline V gene encodes CDR1 SGHRS and CDR2 YFSETQ. CDR3 loop: CASSLGGTVTDTQYF. The CDR3 nucleotides are TGCGCCAGCAGCTTGGGGGGTACAGTTACAGATACGCAGTATTTT.